Listed here are 26 T cell receptor beta chains from one sample, sequenced in a study of blood T cell repertoires in COVID-19. Sequencing was performed with immunoSEQ multiplex PCR; in TCRdb, only in-frame clones are kept and a portion is missing. The sample lists 150,000 to 200,000 clones, 79% occurring once. Material: peripheral blood. Receptors originate from a man aged 60 to 69 with active or convalescent COVID-19.

The rearrangement uses TRBV5-5 and TRBJ1-6, with D perhaps TRBD1 (6 bases). Germline V gene data show CDR1 as SGHKS and CDR2 as YYEKEE (reference sequence). There are 16 residues in the CDR3. Trimming stripped 0 bases from V and 3 bases from J, with 10 bases between. The CDR3 is CASSLGRTDYNSPLHF. CDR3 sequence (DNA): TGTGCCAGCAGCTTGGGAAGGACAGACTATAATTCACCCCTCCACTTT.

This chain links TRBV7-2 with TRBJ2-7, with no clear D. Trimming stripped 2 bases from V and 2 bases from J, with 10 bases between. The CDR3 consists of 14 residues. Germline lookup yields CDR1 SGHTA and CDR2 FQGNSA. The CDR3 DNA follows: TGTGCCAGCAGCTTATATCCCCAGACCTACGAGCAGTACTTC. It specifies CASSLYPQTYEQYF.

This chain links TRBV6-6 with TRBJ1-1; D remains ambiguous. This CDR3 comprises 11 residues. With 4 bases removed from V and 8 bases from J, the gap between germline ends came to 8 bases. Per the germline V gene, CDR1 is MNHNY and CDR2 is SVGAGI (reference sequence). CDR3 region: CASSLPGEAFF. For the CDR3, the DNA is TGTGCCAGCAGTTTGCCGGGAGAAGCTTTCTTT.

The V gene is TRBV19, the J gene TRBJ2-7; D perhaps matches TRBD1 (6 bases). The germline V gene encodes CDR1 LNHDA and CDR2 SQIVND (reference sequence). V was pared by 5 bases and J by 2 bases, with 19 bases between. The CDR3 spans 16 residues. CDR3 nucleotide sequence: TGTGCCAGTAGTCTTCAACCCGGGAACAGGGCCTACGAGCAGTACTTC. Amino acid sequence: CASSLQPGNRAYEQYF.

The CDR3 spells CAWSGGPNSYEQYF. The CDR3, as DNA: TGTGCCTGGAGCGGGGGACCTAACTCCTACGAGCAGTACTTC. The chain uses TRBV30 and TRBJ2-7; maybe TRBD2 (6 bases). The CDR3 sequence is 14 residues long. Germline CDR1 reads GTSNPN; CDR2 reads SVGIG (reference sequence). V was trimmed by 3 bases and J by 0 bases, leaving 12 bases between them.

This chain joins TRBV10-1 and TRBJ1-1; 8 nucleotides match TRBD1. From germline, CDR1 is WNHNN and CDR2 SYGVQD (reference sequence). V gave up 5 bases and J gave up 0 bases; unmatched junction bases: 2. This CDR3 is 14 amino acids long. CDR3 nucleotide sequence: TGCGCCAGCAGTCAGGGGGCCATGAACACTGAAGCTTTCTTT. Its protein is CASSQGAMNTEAFF.

The gene calls are TRBV19 and TRBJ2-1; tentatively, D is TRBD2 (6 bases). The V gene lost 6 bases and the J gene lost 4 bases, with 19 bases spanning the gap. The CDR3 runs 16 residues. Germline lookup yields CDR1 LNHDA and CDR2 SQIVND (reference sequence). Written as DNA, the CDR3 is TGTGCCAGTAGCGCCCGTGGTAGCGGACTTTACAATGAGCAGTTCTTC. This encodes CASSARGSGLYNEQFF.

The V and J genes are TRBV18 and TRBJ2-1, with 7 positions matching TRBD2. Germline V CDR1 and CDR2: KGHSH, LQKENI. V lost 4 bases, J lost 5 bases, and 8 bases stayed unmatched. The length of the CDR3 is 15 residues. Here the CDR3 DNA reads TGTGCCAGCTCACGAGGGGCTAGCGGTGACAATGAGCAGTTCTTC. Translated: CASSRGASGDNEQFF. Filled out from reference TRBV18 and TRBJ2-1, the complete variable domain reads NAGVMQNPRHLVRRRGQEARLRCSPMKGHSHVYWYRQLPEEGLKFMVYLQKENIIDESGMPKERFSAEFPKEGPSILRIQQVVRGDSAAYFCASSRGASGDNEQFFGPGTRLTVL.

The rearrangement joins TRBV11-2 to TRBJ2-5; D remains unclear. There are 14 residues in the CDR3. Germline lookup yields CDR1 SGHAT and CDR2 FQNNGV. Trimming cost V 5 bases and J 6 bases, with 16 bases left between them. The CDR3 here is CASSPQTNPKTQYF. The DNA of the CDR3 is TGTGCCAGCAGCCCCCAAACTAATCCGAAGACCCAGTACTTC.

The gene calls are TRBV5-8 and TRBJ2-7; 9 nucleotides agree with TRBD2. CDR1 is SGHTS, CDR2 YDEGEE, per germline. V lost 0 bases, J lost 6 bases, and 10 bases stayed unmatched. This CDR3 is 16 amino acids long. CDR3 sequence (DNA): TGTGCCAGCAGCTTGGGGCTAGCGGGATCCTTCCCCGAGCAGTACTTC. Amino acids: CASSLGLAGSFPEQYF.

The CDR3 bases are TGTGCCAGCAGCTTAACACCAGGTGCAGATACGCAGTATTTT. Amino acid sequence: CASSLTPGADTQYF. This chain connects TRBV11-3 to TRBJ2-3; no reliable D call. CDR1 is SGHNT, CDR2 YENEEA, per germline. This CDR3 has 14 amino acids. V lost 2 bases, J lost 4 bases, and 10 bases lay in between.

The rearrangement uses TRBV10-3 and TRBJ2-5; D call uncertain. This CDR3 spans 13 amino acids. The V end lost 3 bases, the J end lost 1 base, and 6 bases lay between the germline ends. The V gene's germline CDR1 is ENHRY and CDR2 SYGVKD. The CDR3 sequence: CAISDGPQETQYF. The CDR3 nucleotides read TGTGCCATCAGTGATGGGCCCCAAGAGACCCAGTACTTC.

This chain connects TRBV15 to TRBJ2-4; 9 bases map to TRBD1. V lost 4 bases and J lost 2; bases outside the gene matches: 3. The length of the CDR3 is 15 residues. The germline V gene encodes CDR1 LNHNV and CDR2 YYDKDF (reference sequence). In nucleotides, the CDR3 is TGTGCCACCAGCATACAGGGGGCTACCAAAAACATTCAGTACTTC. Translated, it gives CATSIQGATKNIQYF.

The gene calls are TRBV5-5 and TRBJ1-5, with TRBD1 matching 7 bases. Germline V lookup: CDR1 SGHKS, CDR2 YYEKEE (reference sequence). Unmatched junction bases numbered 7, after V lost 3 bases and J lost 1 base. The CDR3 is made up of 16 amino acids. The CDR3 nucleotides read TGTGCCAGCAGCTACGGAACAGGGGCGAGCAATCAGCCCCAGCATTTT. It codes for CASSYGTGASNQPQHF.

V gene TRBV7-2 combines with J gene TRBJ2-2; D is possibly TRBD2 (6 bases). Trimming took 4 bases from V and 4 from J, leaving 19 bases between them. CDR1 and CDR2 from the germline V gene are SGHTA and FQGNSA. The CDR3 is 17 amino acids. The CDR3 bases are TGTGCCAGCAGCTATTCTCTCGGTAGCGGCATCACCGGGGAGCTGTTTTTT. It yields the protein CASSYSLGSGITGELFF.

This clone has only a few counts. This chain connects TRBV29-1 to TRBJ2-2, with 7 bases identical to TRBD1. Germline V lookup: CDR1 SQVTM, CDR2 ANQGSEA. J gave up 0 bases and V 1 base, and 5 bases lay outside the gene matches. CDR3 length: 16 amino acids. CDR3 region: CSVEARDRANTGELFF. For the CDR3, the DNA is TGCAGCGTTGAAGCTCGGGACAGAGCGAACACCGGGGAGCTGTTTTTT.

The chain recombines TRBV12-3 or TRBV12-4 with TRBJ1-5; no clear D. The CDR3 loop spans 13 amino acids. V lost 6 bases, J lost 6 bases, and 12 bases lay in between. The DNA of the CDR3 is TGTGCCAGCAGCTTAACGGGAAGTCAGCCCCAGCATTTT. Translating it yields CASSLTGSQPQHF.

The chain combines TRBV28 with TRBJ1-1; TRBD1 aligns across 8 bases. The germline gives CDR1 MDHEN, CDR2 SYDVKM. With V trimmed by 3 bases and J by 10 bases, 16 bases remained unmatched. The CDR3 length is 16 residues. Here the CDR3 reads CASSLQGAGLMQVAFF. The CDR3 DNA reads TGTGCCAGCAGTTTGCAGGGGGCCGGGTTGATGCAAGTAGCTTTCTTT.

V and J are TRBV9 and TRBJ2-1; D is possibly TRBD2 (6 bases). The V end was cut by 3 bases, the J end by 5 bases, with 15 bases between. In germline, CDR1 is SGDLS, CDR2 YYNGEE. The CDR3 is made up of 15 amino acids. The CDR3 nucleotides are TGTGCCAGCAGCGACCCGGGACTGGACGACAATGAGCAGTTCTTC. Its translation is CASSDPGLDDNEQFF.

The chain has TRBV3-1 (or the pseudogene TRBV3-2) and TRBJ1-5, with D unclear. Per the germline V gene, CDR1 is LGHDT and CDR2 is YNNKEL (reference sequence). There are 14 residues in the CDR3. V lost 4 bases and J 0 bases, leaving 7 bases between the germline ends. The CDR3 sequence: CASSPLNSNQPQHF. In DNA form, the CDR3 reads TGTGCCAGCAGCCCTCTAAATAGCAATCAGCCCCAGCATTTT.

The rearrangement joins TRBV19 to TRBJ2-4; 7 nucleotides agree with TRBD1. CDR1 and CDR2 from the germline V gene are LNHDA and SQIVND (reference sequence). The CDR3 is 14 residues long. Trimming took 5 bases from V and 6 from J; bases not matched to a gene: 7. For the CDR3, the DNA is TGTGCCAGTAGTGGGGTAGGGGACAGAAACATTCAGTACTTC. As protein: CASSGVGDRNIQYF.

The CDR3: CASSRGTSYEQYF. In DNA form, the CDR3 reads TGTGCCAGCTCACGAGGGACATCCTACGAGCAGTACTTC. This chain joins TRBV18 and TRBJ2-7; possible D gene TRBD1, 6 bases. The CDR3 contains 13 residues. The V gene lost 4 bases and the J gene lost 1 base, with 8 bases spanning the gap. Germline V gene sequence: CDR1 KGHSH, CDR2 LQKENI.

V and J are TRBV11-2 and TRBJ2-1; 10 bases are shared with TRBD2. V lost 5 bases and J lost 5; bases outside the gene matches: 6. The CDR3 spans 15 residues. Germline V gene sequence: CDR1 SGHAT, CDR2 FQNNGV. CDR3 residues: CASSLTSGANNEQFF. The CDR3 DNA is TGTGCCAGCAGCCTAACTAGCGGGGCAAACAATGAGCAGTTCTTC. The entire variable domain, with the rest obtained from reference TRBV11-2 and TRBJ2-1, is as follows: EAGVAQSPRYKIIEKRQSVAFWCNPISGHATLYWYQQILGQGPKLLIQFQNNGVVDDSQLPKDRFSAERLKGVDSTLKIQPAKLEDSAVYLCASSLTSGANNEQFFGPGTRLTVL.

The rearrangement joins TRBV5-6 to TRBJ2-1, with D perhaps matching TRBD2 (5 bases). CDR1 is SGHDT and CDR2 is YYEEEE in the germline V gene. CDR3 length equals 15 residues. Trimming shortened V by 0 bases and J by 3 bases, and 10 bases separated the two germline ends. CDR3 amino acids: CASSLDTSRYNEQFF. CDR3 DNA: TGTGCCAGCAGCTTGGACACTAGTCGCTACAATGAGCAGTTCTTC.

The V gene is TRBV4-3, the J gene TRBJ1-1; TRBD1 might be the D (5 bases). V lost 0 bases to trimming and J lost 3 bases, with 11 bases between them. Per the germline V gene, CDR1 is LGHNA and CDR2 is YSLEER. The CDR3 covers 15 residues. CDR3 sequence reads: CASSQDTGWDTEAFF. CDR3 nucleotide sequence: TGCGCCAGCAGCCAAGATACAGGCTGGGACACTGAAGCTTTCTTT.

This chain links TRBV5-5 with TRBJ1-6; 7 positions agree with TRBD1. CDR1 and CDR2 (germline): SGHKS, YYEKEE (reference sequence). The CDR3 contains 16 residues. The V and J ends lost 4 bases and 5 bases, in that order; junction bases with no gene match: 9. The CDR3 here is CASSPLGDSNNSPLHF. CDR3 nucleotides: TGTGCCAGCAGCCCCCTTGGGGACAGCAATAATTCACCCCTCCACTTT.